These T cell receptor beta chains were read from a single sample in a study of response to subunit inactivated influenza vaccine. TCRdb reprocessed the RT-PCR reads with MiXCR, giving one entry per CDR3 protein. The sample yields hundreds of thousands of distinct CDR3 sequences, around 18% seen once. The sample in question was PBMCs from blood, obtained more than 4 days after vaccination. The receptor source for this set is a man in his fifties who received an inactivated influenza vaccine. CDR3s include the opening cysteine and the closing phenylalanine or tryptophan. D genes are given only for firm matches. Only part of the rows carry a size: once, few, many, or a class if the clone is expanded.

D gene,clone size,J gene,V gene,CDR3 protein,CDR3 DNA
TRBD1,-,TRBJ2-7,TRBV10-3,CAISGTGGSASEQYF,TGTGCCATCAGTGGGACAGGGGGCAGCGCCTCCGAGCAGTACTTC
TRBD1,few,TRBJ2-7,TRBV7-8,CASTKNRGRFDEQYF,TGTGCCAGCACCAAGAACAGGGGGCGGTTCGACGAGCAGTACTTC
-,many,TRBJ2-1,TRBV12-3/TRBV12-4,CASSFGGYNEQFF,TGTGCCAGCAGTTTCGGGGGCTACAATGAGCAGTTCTTC
TRBD2,many,TRBJ2-7,TRBV7-6,CASSSGLAGGGNEQYF,TGTGCCAGCAGCTCGGGACTAGCGGGGGGCGGCAACGAGCAGTACTTC
-,-,TRBJ2-1,TRBV9,CASSGSGNYYNEQFF,TGTGCCAGCAGTGGTAGCGGAAACTACTACAATGAGCAGTTCTTC
-,many,TRBJ2-1,TRBV5-5,CASSLSVSRRYNEQFF,TGTGCCAGCAGCCTGAGCGTTTCCAGGCGGTACAATGAGCAGTTCTTC
TRBD1,many,TRBJ2-1,TRBV12-3/TRBV12-4,CASSRDREPYNEQFF,TGTGCCAGCAGTAGGGACAGGGAACCCTACAATGAGCAGTTCTTC
-,-,TRBJ2-3,TRBV18,CASSPPSQVTDTQYF,TGTGCCAGCTCACCACCGAGCCAGGTTACAGATACGCAGTATTTT
TRBD2,-,TRBJ2-3,TRBV5-4,CASSLPAGEGTDTQYF,TGTGCCAGCAGCCTCCCGGCGGGGGAGGGCACAGATACGCAGTATTTT
TRBD2,few,TRBJ2-1,TRBV7-9,CASSYGLAGSYNEQFF,TGTGCCAGCAGTTACGGACTAGCGGGCTCCTACAATGAGCAGTTCTTC
-,few,TRBJ2-3,TRBV7-8,CASSLAGPRQVGTDTQYF,TGTGCCAGCAGCTTAGCAGGGCCCCGACAGGTGGGGACAGATACGCAGTATTTT
-,many,TRBJ2-7,TRBV29-1,CSVRTATYEQYF,TGCAGCGTCCGGACCGCAACCTACGAGCAGTACTTC
-,-,TRBJ2-7,TRBV12-3/TRBV12-4,CASSLSPGGAYEQYF,TGTGCCAGCAGTTTGTCCCCCGGAGGGGCCTACGAGCAGTACTTC
TRBD1,few,TRBJ2-5,TRBV5-1,CASSFGGTGTGETQYF,TGCGCCAGCAGCTTCGGAGGAACAGGGACAGGAGAGACCCAGTACTTC
-,few,TRBJ2-4,TRBV7-2,CASSFPGLNIQYF,TGTGCCAGCAGCTTCCCTGGGTTAAACATTCAGTACTTC
TRBD1,-,TRBJ2-3,TRBV25-1,CASSDRTGGDTQYF,TGTGCCAGCAGTGACCGGACAGGGGGAGATACGCAGTATTTT
TRBD1,-,TRBJ2-2,TRBV5-6,CASSAGQGRTGELFF,TGTGCCAGCAGCGCCGGACAGGGCAGGACCGGGGAGCTGTTTTTT
-,-,TRBJ2-7,TRBV12-3/TRBV12-4,CASSLGDQEQYF,TGTGCCAGCAGTTTAGGGGACCAGGAACAGTACTTC
TRBD1,-,TRBJ1-1,TRBV9,CASSSHRGAFF,TGTGCCAGCAGCTCACACAGGGGAGCTTTCTTT
TRBD2,-,TRBJ2-3,TRBV5-1,CASSTTSPADTQYF,TGCGCCAGCAGCACGACTAGCCCGGCAGATACGCAGTATTTT